This T cell receptor beta chain was profiled in a study of CD8+CD57+ T cells in acquired aplastic anemia. Study-wide findings and caveats: Patients and controls were not found to differ significantly in CD8+ Simpson's diversity.

V was pared by 3 bases and J by 7 bases, with 9 bases between. This CDR3 is built from 13 residues. Flow cytometry had shown expanded CD8+CD57+ cells in the patients chosen for sequencing. Each of the patients presented with severe acquired aplastic anemia. Concerning this clonotype: Its antigen is unidentified. A read error may be the cause here, since a much bigger clone is one base away.

TCR beta VDJ and CDR3 profiling used genomic DNA as template. A single record per CDR3 protein comes from TCRdb applying MiXCR to the reads. The sample records 200,000 or so distinct CDR3 sequences, nearly 50% being singletons. The sample was sorted CD4+, CD8+, or CD8+CD57+ T cells (not recorded which) from PBMCs. The source of this sequence is a human donor with aplastic anemia. V gene TRBV12-3 or TRBV12-4 combines with J gene TRBJ1-4; D not certain. CDR3 sequence: CASSLRTSEKLFF. The CDR3 DNA sequence: TGTGCCAGCAGTTTGAGGACGAGTGAAAAACTGTTTTTT.